Detailed here is one TCR beta chain. The clone's antigen remains unknown. No base qualities exist here, and no much larger clone lies one base off it. TCRbeta CDR3 regions were amplified from genomic DNA by means of the immunoSEQ Assay, a bias-controlled multiplex PCR. The source study handled its data this way. Nucleated cell counts per sample were estimated from amplification of reference gene primers within the assay. To quantify the absolute abundance of each unique TCRbeta CDR3 rearrangement, sequence reads were collapsed and filtered. For each sample, productive Simpson clonality was calculated by taking the square root of Simpson's diversity index across productive rearrangements. In TCRdb, the immuneACCESS table is reduced to in-frame sequences with V and J assigned. These tables do not hold every clone; where another copy was compared, an unresolved V gene accounts for under half, and the others remain unexplained. That table supplies the V and J calls and clone size; D and trimming were determined from the DNA. The sample includes about 200,000 clones, with 94% observed a single time. Jointly, the top ten make up roughly 0.7% of the sample.

These data originate in a study of blood T cell repertoires in COVID-19 (TCRdb year 2020). For the wider study: The collaborator samples originated in the United States, Italy and Spain and spanned the acute and convalescent phases of COVID-19. The material from the prospective study consisted of cDNA or gDNA derived from T cells, B-cell-depleted T cells, or PBMCs. The dataset comprised deeply sampled blood TCRbeta repertoires from subjects exposed to, actively infected with, or recovered from COVID-19. The repertoires were made available in a free public database intended to serve as a resource for research on the immune response to SARS-CoV-2. The samples were drawn from the first 160 participants of the ongoing ImmuneRACE study and from some 1,300 subjects provided by 6 global collaborators. The sample metadata nearly always contained a de-identified subject ID, COVID-19 status, age in years and sex. Where available, HLA class I and class II types were obtained from metadata supplied by the sample provider rather than from assay-based typing. Here is what the overall study found, with its caveats: The amount of clinical and demographic metadata varied by source and participant and was provided uncurated.

In Seattle, one collaborating source enrolled patients while the infection was active and tracked those patients longitudinally over the course of disease. Each collaborating institution followed its own protocols to collect whole blood in K2EDTA tubes. Collaborator samples were shipped for TCRbeta analysis as frozen whole blood, isolated PBMCs, or DNA extracted from either sample type. This clonotype was obtained from a man aged 25-45 years with COVID-19, enrolled during active disease. The sample taken for sequencing was peripheral blood.

Here the CDR3 is given as CASSLSGGHQETQYF. The DNA sequence is as follows: TGTGCCAGCAGCTTATCTGGCGGGCATCAAGAGACCCAGTACTTC. The receptor chain draws on TRBV13 and TRBJ2-5; the best D guess is TRBD2, with 5 bases matching. The CDR3 spans 15 residues, from the cysteine through the phenylalanine. Only the CDR3 portion is preserved as DNA: 45 bases, with reading frame beginning at the first base. From the germline V gene (reference sequence), CDR1 is PRHDT and CDR2 is FYEKMQ. Cut back by 2 bases and 2 bases, the V and J ends lie 12 bases apart. The CDR3 plus the reference TRBV13 and TRBJ2-5 genes for the other parts give the full variable domain: AAGVIQSPRHLIKEKRETATLKCYPIPRHDTVYWYQQGPGQDPQFLISFYEKMQSDKGSIPDRFSAQQFSDYHSELNMSSLELGDSALYFCASSLSGGHQETQYFGPGTRLLVL.